This T cell receptor beta chain was retrieved from a study of cytomegalovirus exposure and HLA in healthy donors. Study findings and constraints: A list of approximately 160 TCR beta chains associated with cytomegalovirus was given. It was reported that TCR beta sequences correctly inferred the HLA-A and HLA-B alleles for most subjects. While the bulk of TCR sequences proved rare, some public TCRs turned up in many donors.

Germline V gene lookup returns CDR1 SNHLY and CDR2 FYNNEI. V dropped 3 bases and J dropped 4; count of bases not matched to a gene: 5. The CDR3 is 15 residues long. Primers for the PCR totalled 60 Vbeta and 13 Jbeta. Sequenced by immunoSEQ multiplex PCR; TCRdb stores in-frame clones only, minus some. The profile shows tens of thousands of clones, approximately 64% of them singletons. A note on this clone: Its antigen remains unknown.

Unrecorded immune exposures were likely, despite nominal health at sampling. Sequenced material: PBMCs. The clonotype originates from a boy between 10 and 17 years old in good health and CMV-seropositive. The chain carries TRBV2 and TRBJ2-1, with 8 positions matching TRBD2. The CDR3 protein is CASSDGRGAYNEQFF. The DNA of the CDR3 is TGTGCCAGCAGTGACGGGCGGGGGGCATACAATGAGCAGTTCTTC.